Sequencing of this T cell receptor beta chain was carried out in a study of T cells in localized non-small cell lung cancer. Findings and caveats of the study: Analysis by sequencing included only one tumor region, so heterogeneity remains possible. A median around 57 of the top 100 tumor clones appeared in adjacent lung. There was an association of higher blood T cell density with longer overall survival.

CDR3 size: 13 residues. The V gene end was trimmed by 3 bases and the J gene end by 8 bases; junction bases not matched to a gene: 4. Per the germline V gene, CDR1 is SQVTM and CDR2 is ANQGSEA. Of note for this clone: What it binds is not known.

The method was immunoSEQ multiplex PCR; TCRdb's version includes in-frame clones alone and lacks a portion of them. The table includes roughly 1,200 clones, roughly 14% detected once. The chain joins TRBV29-1 to TRBJ1-2; 12 nucleotides match TRBD1. This sequence was found in a male donor older than 55 with stage I lung adenocarcinoma. Material: normal lung tissue next to the tumor, obtained before any cancer treatment. As DNA, the CDR3 is TGCAGCGTTGACGGGACAGGGGGCCCGGGCTACACCTTC. Its protein product is CSVDGTGGPGYTF. Looking up the rest from reference TRBV29-1 and TRBJ1-2 gives the full variable domain: SAVISQKPSRDICQRGTSLTIQCQVDSQVTMMFWYRQQPGQSLTLIATANQGSEATYESGFVIDKFPISRPNLTFSTLTVSNMSPEDSSIYLCSVDGTGGPGYTFGSGTRLTVV.